The 25 T cell receptor beta chains reported below all come from one sample, sequenced in a study of blood T cell repertoires in COVID-19. Here immunoSEQ multiplex PCR was the method, and the copy in TCRdb shows in-frame clones only, minus some. Of 120,000 to 150,000 clones listed, approximately 85% are singletons. The sequenced sample was peripheral blood. The receptors shown here come from a woman in her sixties with COVID-19, enrolled during active disease.

This rearrangement joins TRBV19 to TRBJ1-5; TRBD1 aligns across 8 bases. The CDR3 spans 14 residues. The germline V gene has CDR1 LNHDA and CDR2 SQIVND (reference sequence). The V and J ends lost 4 bases and 3 bases, in that order; junction bases with no gene match: 2. This CDR3 reads CASSKTGVNQPQHF. In DNA form, the CDR3 reads TGTGCCAGTAGTAAGACAGGGGTCAATCAGCCCCAGCATTTT.

The genes are TRBV19 and TRBJ1-1; TRBD1 might be the D (6 bases). The CDR3 sequence is 17 residues long. Germline CDR1 and CDR2: LNHDA and SQIVND (reference sequence). Trimming left V 3 bases short and J 0 bases short, with 17 bases between. The CDR3 sequence is CASSMPLGAGLNTEAFF. The CDR3 DNA reads TGTGCCAGTAGTATGCCTTTGGGGGCGGGCCTGAACACTGAAGCTTTCTTT.

This clone was seen repeatedly, ten times or more. The chain carries TRBV27 and TRBJ2-7, with D possibly being TRBD2 (6 bases). The ends were cut back, 3 bases at V and 6 bases at J, with 12 bases in the middle. CDR1 is MNHEY, CDR2 SMNVEV, per germline (reference sequence). The CDR3 is 13 residues long. CDR3 loop: CASSFPGGGEQYF. The CDR3 nucleotides are TGTGCCAGCAGTTTCCCCGGGGGTGGCGAGCAGTACTTC.

V usage is TRBV2 and J usage is TRBJ2-2; TRBD2 is a possible D gene (6 bases). V lost 6 bases, J lost 6 bases, and 8 bases lay in between. Germline V gives CDR1 SNHLY, CDR2 FYNNEI. This CDR3 is 12 amino acids long. The CDR3 DNA reads TGTGCCAGCAGCATAGCGGCCGGGGAGCTGTTTTTT. This codes for CASSIAAGELFF.

The chain combines TRBV6-4 with TRBJ1-4, with TRBD1 matching 7 bases. V was pared by 4 bases and J by 6 bases, with 8 bases of the junction left unmatched. The germline gives CDR1 MRHNA, CDR2 SNTAGT. There are 15 residues in the CDR3. In DNA, the CDR3 is TGTGCCAGCAGTGTCCGGACAGGACCGTATGAAAAACTGTTTTTT. Its protein is CASSVRTGPYEKLFF.

This clone was observed a few times. This chain links TRBV7-7 with TRBJ2-3; D is unresolved. Germline CDR1 SSHAT, CDR2 FNYEAQ (reference sequence). The V end was cut by 2 bases, the J end by 6 bases, with 9 bases between. The CDR3 totals 13 residues. The CDR3 region is CASSLSPGDTQYF. The CDR3 region has the DNA TGTGCCAGCAGCTTAAGTCCCGGGGATACGCAGTATTTT. The full variable domain, completed using reference TRBV7-7 and TRBJ2-3, is GAGVSQSPRYKVTKRGQDVTLRCDPISSHATLYWYQQALGQGPEFLTYFNYEAQPDKSGLPSDRFSAERPEGSISTLTIQRTEQRDSAMYRCASSLSPGDTQYFGPGTRLTVL.

V and J are TRBV5-1 and TRBJ1-6; TRBD1 agrees at 10 bases. The CDR3 consists of 16 residues. Germline loops: CDR1 SGHRS, CDR2 YFSETQ. After removal of 4 bases from V and 2 bases from J, the junction contained 3 bases not matched to a gene. The CDR3 DNA reads TGCGCCAGCAGCCTGACAGGGGGCACCTATAATTCACCCCTCCACTTT. Amino acid sequence: CASSLTGGTYNSPLHF.

The chain couples TRBV10-3 to TRBJ1-1, with D tentatively TRBD1 (6 bases). CDR1 is ENHRY and CDR2 is SYGVKD in the germline V gene. Trimming left V 6 bases short and J 1 base short, with 9 bases between. This CDR3 contains 13 residues. CDR3 residues: CAIRGQTNTEAFF. The CDR3, as DNA: TGTGCCATCAGGGGACAAACGAACACTGAAGCTTTCTTT.

This chain links TRBV7-8 with TRBJ1-1, with no clear D. The germline gives CDR1 SGHVS, CDR2 FQNEAQ. V lost 1 base and J lost 4, with 16 bases in between. The CDR3 runs 16 residues. The CDR3 reads CASSLVNRELFTEAFF. For the CDR3, the DNA is TGTGCCAGCAGCTTAGTGAACCGAGAACTATTCACTGAAGCTTTCTTT.

V gene TRBV9 combines with J gene TRBJ1-1; 7 nucleotides align to TRBD1. The CDR3 is made up of 15 amino acids. CDR1 SGDLS and CDR2 YYNGEE come from the germline V gene. The J segment lost 3 bases and the V segment lost 0 bases, leaving 5 bases of the junction unmatched. CDR3 sequence reads: CASSVGRQGYTEAFF. The CDR3, as DNA: TGTGCCAGCAGCGTAGGACGACAGGGTTACACTGAAGCTTTCTTT. Based on the CDR3 plus reference TRBV9 and TRBJ1-1, the full variable domain is DSGVTQTPKHLITATGQRVTLRCSPRSGDLSVYWYQQSLDQGLQFLIQYYNGEERAKGNILERFSAQQFPDLHSELNLSSLELGDSALYFCASSVGRQGYTEAFFGQGTRLTVV.

The V gene is TRBV4-1, the J gene TRBJ1-1; 9 bases are shared with TRBD1. The CDR3 has 16 amino acids. V lost 4 bases and J lost 1; bases outside the gene matches: 7. Germline lookup yields CDR1 MGHRA and CDR2 YSYEKL. The CDR3: CASSPGTGYRNTEAFF. CDR3 sequence (DNA): TGCGCCAGCAGCCCCGGGACAGGGTATAGGAACACTGAAGCTTTCTTT.

The chain is built from TRBV4-2 and TRBJ1-1, with TRBD1 identical over 8 bases. The trim removed 4 bases at V and 1 base at J, leaving 5 bases unmatched. CDR3 length: 15 amino acids. CDR1 LGHNA and CDR2 YNFKEQ come from the germline V gene. In DNA, the CDR3 is TGTGCCAGCAGCCCCCCTGACAGGGGGAACACTGAAGCTTTCTTT. Its translation: CASSPPDRGNTEAFF.

This clone was seen a handful of times. The V and J genes are TRBV3-1 (or the pseudogene TRBV3-2) and TRBJ2-1; no reliable D call. CDR1 and CDR2 from the germline V gene are LGHDT and YNNKEL (reference sequence). Trimming left V 0 bases short and J 4 bases short, with 16 bases between. This CDR3 contains 17 residues. CDR3 protein: CASSQDSYGFRYNEQFF. The CDR3 DNA is TGTGCCAGCAGCCAAGATAGTTACGGCTTCAGGTACAATGAGCAGTTCTTC.

The chain recombines TRBV19 with TRBJ1-1; 12 positions agree with TRBD1. CDR1 and CDR2 from the germline V gene are LNHDA and SQIVND (reference sequence). The CDR3 runs to 16 residues. Trimming at V came to 3 bases and at J to 6 bases, leaving 8 bases not matched to a gene. The chain's CDR3 is CASSIVGQGALAEAFF. CDR3 bases: TGTGCCAGTAGTATCGTGGGACAGGGGGCTTTGGCTGAAGCTTTCTTT.

This clone was counted between two and nine times. The chain employs TRBV6-5 and TRBJ1-5; 7 bases are shared with TRBD1. Germline CDR1 and CDR2: MNHEY and SVGAGI. The CDR3 totals 15 residues. V trimming: 6 bases; J trimming: 2 bases; junction bases outside the gene matches: 7. As DNA, the CDR3 is TGTGCCAGCAGCCCAGACAGGGAAGGCAATCAGCCCCAGCATTTT. It specifies CASSPDREGNQPQHF.

V is TRBV2 and J is TRBJ1-5, with 7 bases fitting TRBD1. The CDR3 length is 16 residues. V was pared by 4 bases and J by 0 bases, with 6 bases of the junction left unmatched. The germline CDR1 and CDR2 sequences are SNHLY and FYNNEI. The CDR3 nucleotides are TGTGCCAGCAGTGGGGACAGACCTTATAGCAATCAGCCCCAGCATTTT. It codes for CASSGDRPYSNQPQHF.

V usage is TRBV5-5 and J usage is TRBJ2-1; 14 positions agree with TRBD2. Germline CDR1 and CDR2: SGHKS and YYEKEE (reference sequence). The CDR3 has 19 residues. V was clipped by 4 bases and J by 8 bases; unmatched bases: 17. The CDR3 is CASSQKGYGLAGGRDEQFF. The DNA for the CDR3 is TGTGCCAGCAGCCAAAAAGGATACGGACTAGCGGGAGGTAGGGATGAGCAGTTCTTC.

CDR3 region: CASSTGTAYGYTF. The CDR3 DNA reads TGTGCCAGCAGTACCGGGACAGCCTATGGCTACACCTTC. The rearrangement uses TRBV6-5 and TRBJ1-2; 7 positions agree with TRBD1. This CDR3 has 13 residues. CDR1 is MNHEY and CDR2 is SVGAGI in the germline V gene. After removal of 5 bases from V and 4 bases from J, the junction contained 4 bases not matched to a gene.

The genes are TRBV11-2 and TRBJ1-2, with D perhaps matching TRBD1 (5 bases). Germline loops: CDR1 SGHAT, CDR2 FQNNGV. Deletions cut 11 bases from V and 8 bases from J, with 21 bases between. The CDR3 is made up of 13 amino acids. The CDR3 bases are TGTGCCGTATCGGGGGGTATCCCCAGGGGCTACACCTTC. Its protein product is CAVSGGIPRGYTF.

This clone was observed a single time. The chain is built from TRBV5-1 and TRBJ1-4; D perhaps matches TRBD1 (5 bases). Germline values: CDR1 SGHRS, CDR2 YFSETQ. V was clipped by 4 bases and J by 0 bases, with 13 bases between them. This CDR3 comprises 16 residues. The DNA for the CDR3 is TGCGCCAGCAGCCGCACAGGAGCTACAACTAATGAAAAACTGTTTTTT. Translation: CASSRTGATTNEKLFF.

CDR3 region: CASSYSSGETYEQYF. DNA of the CDR3: TGTGCCAGCAGTTACTCGAGTGGGGAGACCTACGAGCAGTACTTC. This chain links TRBV6-5 with TRBJ2-7; D might be TRBD2 (5 bases). CDR3 length equals 15 residues. Trimming removed 0 bases at V and 2 bases at J, with 11 bases between. Germline CDR1 reads MNHEY; CDR2 reads SVGAGI.

The chain couples TRBV11-2 to TRBJ2-2; 8 bases align to TRBD2. Germline V CDR1 and CDR2: SGHAT, FQNNGV. With V trimmed by 1 base and J by 7 bases, 8 bases remained unmatched. The CDR3 spans 16 residues. The CDR3: CASSLGPAGAVGELFF. The CDR3 region has the DNA TGTGCCAGCAGCTTAGGGCCAGCGGGGGCGGTCGGGGAGCTGTTTTTT. Filled out from reference TRBV11-2 and TRBJ2-2, the complete variable domain reads EAGVAQSPRYKIIEKRQSVAFWCNPISGHATLYWYQQILGQGPKLLIQFQNNGVVDDSQLPKDRFSAERLKGVDSTLKIQPAKLEDSAVYLCASSLGPAGAVGELFFGEGSRLTVL.

This chain links TRBV2 with TRBJ1-4; D perhaps matches TRBD1 (5 bases). The CDR3 sequence is 15 residues long. Trimming removed 1 base at V and 5 bases at J, with 11 bases between. In germline, CDR1 is SNHLY, CDR2 FYNNEI. The CDR3 DNA sequence: TGTGCCAGCAGTGAAGAGGGTCAGGGAAATGAAAAACTGTTTTTT. Its translation: CASSEEGQGNEKLFF.

This clone has a single count. The chain joins TRBV5-1 to TRBJ2-5; 8 positions agree with TRBD1. The V gene's germline CDR1 is SGHRS and CDR2 YFSETQ. This CDR3 comprises 13 residues. V trimming: 8 bases; J trimming: 5 bases; junction bases outside the gene matches: 8. As DNA, the CDR3 is TGCGCCAGTGCACGGGACAGGTTGGAGACCCAGTACTTC. It yields the protein CASARDRLETQYF.

V and J are TRBV3-1 (or the pseudogene TRBV3-2) and TRBJ2-6; TRBD1 matches at 8 bases. CDR3 length equals 17 residues. The V gene end was trimmed by 1 base and the J gene end by 15 bases; junction bases not matched to a gene: 17. The germline gives CDR1 LGHDT, CDR2 YNNKEL (reference sequence). CDR3 in amino acids: CASSQASVGARGTGLTF. CDR3 bases: TGTGCCAGCAGCCAAGCTTCGGTCGGGGCCAGGGGGACAGGCCTGACTTTC.